These 26 T cell receptor beta chains originate from one sample sequenced in a study of blood T cell repertoires in COVID-19. Profiling relied on immunoSEQ multiplex PCR, and the TCRdb table lists in-frame clones only, not all of them. The sample includes just under 50,000 clones, 79% of them seen just once. Sequences were obtained from peripheral blood. The receptors shown here come from a man between 65 and 85 years old with acute or convalescent COVID-19.

The chain combines TRBV29-1 with TRBJ1-2, with 7 bases identical to TRBD1. Germline trimming cut 5 bases from V and 4 bases from J; bases unmatched to any gene: 7. Germline V CDR1 and CDR2: SQVTM, ANQGSEA. The CDR3 is made up of 13 amino acids. The CDR3, as DNA: TGCAGCGTTTCCGACAGGGCAGGCTATGGCTACACCTTC. Its protein product is CSVSDRAGYGYTF.

This chain links TRBV7-9 with TRBJ2-7, with D maybe TRBD2 (5 bases). This CDR3 has 14 residues. V was shortened by 1 base and J by 0 bases, with 7 bases between the two germline ends. The germline CDR1 and CDR2 sequences are SEHNR and FQNEAQ (reference sequence). The CDR3 loop reads CASSLGGLSYEQYF. CDR3 DNA sequence: TGTGCCAGCAGCTTAGGAGGACTCTCCTACGAGCAGTACTTC.

The chain recombines TRBV14 with TRBJ1-2; D is undetermined. This CDR3 has 14 amino acids. Germline CDR1 SGHDN, CDR2 FVKESK. V was shortened by 0 bases and J by 4 bases, with 9 bases between the two germline ends. The CDR3 region is CASSQDRGLYGYTF. The CDR3 bases are TGTGCCAGCAGCCAAGATCGGGGTCTCTATGGCTACACCTTC. Full variable domain (outside the CDR3, taken from reference TRBV14 and TRBJ1-2): EAGVTQFPSHSVIEKGQTVTLRCDPISGHDNLYWYRRVMGKEIKFLLHFVKESKQDESGMPNNRFLAERTGGTYSTLKVQPAELEDSGVYFCASSQDRGLYGYTFGSGTRLTVV.

The V call is TRBV18, the J call TRBJ1-2; a weak D match, TRBD1 (6 bases). Between the trimmed V and J ends, which lost 8 bases and 2 bases, there was a span of 12 bases. The germline V gene encodes CDR1 KGHSH and CDR2 LQKENI. CDR3 length equals 13 residues. CDR3 region: CASRVDRNYGYTF. CDR3 DNA sequence: TGTGCCAGCCGTGTCGACAGGAACTATGGCTACACCTTC.

This chain joins TRBV6-6 and TRBJ2-1; a possible D gene is TRBD1 (5 bases). V was shortened by 1 base and J by 2 bases, with 12 bases between the two germline ends. Germline values: CDR1 MNHNY, CDR2 SVGAGI (reference sequence). This CDR3 is 16 amino acids long. The CDR3 sequence: CASSYLTVATYNEQFF. In DNA form, the CDR3 reads TGTGCCAGCAGTTACTTGACAGTAGCCACCTACAATGAGCAGTTCTTC.

The chain's CDR3 is CASSSGGPRLENTEAFF. The CDR3 region has the DNA TGCGCCAGCAGTTCGGGGGGCCCCCGACTAGAGAACACTGAAGCTTTCTTT. The gene calls are TRBV5-1 and TRBJ1-1, with D tentatively TRBD1 (6 bases). Looked up from germline, CDR1 is SGHRS and CDR2 is YFSETQ. With 5 bases removed from V and 1 base from J, the gap between germline ends came to 21 bases. This CDR3 is 17 amino acids long. The variable domain in full, with the rest retrieved from reference TRBV5-1 and TRBJ1-1, is KAGVTQTPRYLIKTRGQQVTLSCSPISGHRSVSWYQQTPGQGLQFLFEYFSETQRNKGNFPGRFSGRQFSNSRSEMNVSTLELGDSALYLCASSSGGPRLENTEAFFGQGTRLTVV.

The chain links TRBV28 to TRBJ1-5; TRBD1 is a possible D gene (6 bases). Germline V gene lookup returns CDR1 MDHEN and CDR2 SYDVKM. This CDR3 spans 15 amino acids. Deletions cut 2 bases from V and 2 bases from J, with 10 bases between. Here the CDR3 reads CASSLVSGGNQPQHF. The CDR3 bases are TGTGCCAGCAGTTTAGTCTCAGGGGGCAATCAGCCCCAGCATTTT.

The chain combines TRBV7-2 with TRBJ2-1; TRBD2 aligns across 16 bases. CDR3 length: 16 residues. CDR1 and CDR2 from the germline V gene are SGHTA and FQGNSA. V shed 5 bases, J shed 9 bases, and the junction held 7 bases outside the gene matches. For the CDR3, the DNA is TGTGCCAGCAGCCCCCCGGGACTAGCGGGAGGGGGTGAGCAGTTCTTC. This gives the protein CASSPPGLAGGGEQFF. Filled out from reference TRBV7-2 and TRBJ2-1, the complete variable domain reads GAGVSQSPSNKVTEKGKDVELRCDPISGHTALYWYRQSLGQGLEFLIYFQGNSAPDKSGLPSDRFSAERTGGSVSTLTIQRTQQEDSAVYLCASSPPGLAGGGEQFFGPGTRLTVL.

The CDR3 spells CASSLIFSTSRFYEQFF. The CDR3 nucleotides read TGTGCCAGCAGTCTCATATTCTCGACTAGCAGGTTCTATGAGCAGTTCTTC. V usage is TRBV3-1 (or the pseudogene TRBV3-2) and J usage is TRBJ2-1; 7 nucleotides align to TRBD2. J gave up 8 bases and V 6 bases, and 19 bases lay outside the gene matches. The CDR3 length is 17 residues. Germline CDR1 and CDR2: LGHDT and YNNKEL (reference sequence).

The chain recombines TRBV29-1 with TRBJ1-1; a possible D gene is TRBD1 (6 bases). The germline CDR1 and CDR2 sequences are SQVTM and ANQGSEA. The V gene lost 2 bases and the J gene lost 4 bases, with 17 bases spanning the gap. This CDR3 spans 15 amino acids. The CDR3 DNA is TGCAGCGTTGAATCCCTGGGGGGGCGAGGCACTGAAGCTTTCTTT. Its translation is CSVESLGGRGTEAFF. Looking up the rest from reference TRBV29-1 and TRBJ1-1 gives the full variable domain: SAVISQKPSRDICQRGTSLTIQCQVDSQVTMMFWYRQQPGQSLTLIATANQGSEATYESGFVIDKFPISRPNLTFSTLTVSNMSPEDSSIYLCSVESLGGRGTEAFFGQGTRLTVV.

This clone was counted once. J is TRBJ2-1 and V is TRBV5-1; TRBD2 agrees at 9 bases. CDR3 length: 17 amino acids. Germline CDR1 reads SGHRS; CDR2 reads YFSETQ. With V trimmed by 5 bases and J by 0 bases, 9 bases remained unmatched. DNA of the CDR3: TGCGCCAGCAGACTTGGGGCGGGGGGGAACTCCTACAATGAGCAGTTCTTC. Protein product: CASRLGAGGNSYNEQFF.

The chain couples TRBV9 to TRBJ2-6; D is undetermined. The CDR3 sequence is 16 residues long. V dropped 3 bases and J dropped 2 bases, with 12 bases sitting between them. CDR1 is SGDLS and CDR2 is YYNGEE in the germline V gene. CDR3 bases: TGTGCCAGCAGCGATCTAGGTCGGGCTGGGGCCAACGTCCTGACTTTC. Protein: CASSDLGRAGANVLTF.

The chain joins TRBV19 to TRBJ2-1, with D perhaps TRBD2 (5 bases). Trimming removed 7 bases at V and 8 bases at J, with 9 bases between. Germline lookup yields CDR1 LNHDA and CDR2 SQIVND (reference sequence). The CDR3 loop spans 11 amino acids. The CDR3 sequence is CASILGDEQFF. The CDR3 DNA is TGTGCCAGTATTCTCGGGGATGAGCAGTTCTTC. Based on the CDR3 plus reference TRBV19 and TRBJ2-1, the full variable domain is DGGITQSPKYLFRKEGQNVTLSCEQNLNHDAMYWYRQDPGQGLRLIYYSQIVNDFQKGDIAEGYSVSREKKESFPLTVTSAQKNPTAFYLCASILGDEQFFGPGTRLTVL.

The V and J genes are TRBV5-6 and TRBJ1-2; TRBD1 aligns across 7 bases. The CDR3 loop spans 14 amino acids. Germline V gene lookup returns CDR1 SGHDT and CDR2 YYEEEE. Unmatched junction bases numbered 11, after V lost 5 bases and J lost 7 bases. The CDR3 DNA is TGTGCCAGCAGGATAGCGGACAGGAGGCCTGGCTACACCTTC. It yields the protein CASRIADRRPGYTF.

This chain links TRBV7-2 with TRBJ1-1; weak D call: TRBD1 (5 bases). In germline, CDR1 is SGHTA, CDR2 FQGNSA. The V and J ends lost 1 base and 1 base respectively, with 7 bases between them. The CDR3 totals 14 residues. The DNA of the CDR3 is TGTGCCAGCAGCTTAGAAGGACAGAACACTGAAGCTTTCTTT. Protein sequence: CASSLEGQNTEAFF.

The chain uses TRBV7-8 and TRBJ2-3; 12 positions agree with TRBD2. The CDR3 runs 16 residues. With V trimmed by 5 bases and J by 8 bases, 11 bases remained unmatched. Germline CDR1 reads SGHVS; CDR2 reads FQNEAQ. For the CDR3, the DNA is TGTGCCAGCAGCCCACGACTAGCGGGAGTCGATTCTACGCAGTATTTT. It encodes CASSPRLAGVDSTQYF.

The chain uses TRBV6-5 and TRBJ2-3, with 7 bases aligning to TRBD2. The CDR3 is 14 residues long. CDR1 is MNHEY and CDR2 is SVGAGI in the germline V gene. The V gene end was trimmed by 6 bases and the J gene end by 5 bases; junction bases not matched to a gene: 8. CDR3 DNA: TGTGCCAGCAGCCCACATGGGGGGGTAGATACGCAGTATTTT. It translates to CASSPHGGVDTQYF.

This sequence joins TRBV7-2 and TRBJ2-7; no clear D. The CDR3 has 14 amino acids. V lost 0 bases, J lost 6 bases, and 12 bases lay in between. The germline V gene encodes CDR1 SGHTA and CDR2 FQGNSA. CDR3 protein: CASSLATSLAEQYF. As DNA, the CDR3 is TGTGCCAGCAGCTTAGCTACCAGTTTGGCCGAGCAGTACTTC. The variable domain in full, with the rest retrieved from reference TRBV7-2 and TRBJ2-7, is GAGVSQSPSNKVTEKGKDVELRCDPISGHTALYWYRQSLGQGLEFLIYFQGNSAPDKSGLPSDRFSAERTGGSVSTLTIQRTQQEDSAVYLCASSLATSLAEQYFGPGTRLTVT.

This clone was seen more than once but under ten times. The V and J genes are TRBV11-3 and TRBJ2-1; TRBD2 matches at 10 bases. J was trimmed by 8 bases and V by 5 bases; bases with no gene match: 15. CDR1 and CDR2 from the germline V gene are SGHNT and YENEEA. The CDR3 totals 17 residues. The CDR3 loop is CASSPSGSGGGFYEQFF. CDR3 sequence (DNA): TGTGCCAGCAGCCCGTCTGGGAGCGGGGGGGGGTTCTATGAGCAGTTCTTC. Full variable domain (remainder filled in from reference TRBV11-3 and TRBJ2-1): EAGVVQSPRYKIIEKKQPVAFWCNPISGHNTLYWYLQNLGQGPELLIRYENEEAVDDSQLPKDRFSAERLKGVDSTLKIQPAELGDSAVYLCASSPSGSGGGFYEQFFGPGTRLTVL.

V and J are TRBV12-5 and TRBJ2-1, with TRBD1 matching over 8 bases. CDR3 length: 16 residues. The trim removed 1 base at V and 7 bases at J, leaving 9 bases unmatched. The V gene's germline CDR1 is LGHNT and CDR2 FRNRAP. In DNA, the CDR3 is TGTGCTAGTGGTTTGGCGAGGACAGGGTTTATGAATGAGCAGTTCTTC. Protein sequence: CASGLARTGFMNEQFF.

J is TRBJ1-2 and V is TRBV7-5. TRBV7-5 constitutes a pseudogene. This CDR3 has 13 residues. The CDR3 loop reads CARSPGRGYGYTF. In nucleotides, the CDR3 is TGTGCCAGAAGCCCCGGACGGGGCTATGGCTACACCTTC.

The rearrangement uses TRBV19 and TRBJ1-1, with 9 bases matching TRBD1. With V trimmed by 3 bases and J by 1 base, 6 bases remained unmatched. CDR3 length: 16 amino acids. The germline V gene encodes CDR1 LNHDA and CDR2 SQIVND (reference sequence). CDR3 DNA sequence: TGTGCCAGTAGTATCCAACAGGGGGCTTCGAACACTGAAGCTTTCTTT. It codes for CASSIQQGASNTEAFF. Full variable domain (rest looked up from reference TRBV19 and TRBJ1-1): DGGITQSPKYLFRKEGQNVTLSCEQNLNHDAMYWYRQDPGQGLRLIYYSQIVNDFQKGDIAEGYSVSREKKESFPLTVTSAQKNPTAFYLCASSIQQGASNTEAFFGQGTRLTVV.

This clone has a single count. The chain uses TRBV11-3 and TRBJ1-1, with 9 nucleotides matching TRBD1. J was trimmed by 5 bases and V by 5 bases; bases with no gene match: 18. Germline CDR1 is SGHNT and CDR2 is YENEEA. The CDR3 is made up of 18 amino acids. The CDR3 coding sequence is TGTGCCAGCAGCATCGGATCCGGGACAGGGACTAGAGGAACTGAAGCTTTCTTT. Amino acid sequence: CASSIGSGTGTRGTEAFF.

The chain links TRBV7-3 to TRBJ2-2; TRBD2 matches 7 bases. V was clipped by 2 bases and J by 1 base; unmatched bases: 4. The CDR3 contains 16 residues. Per the germline V gene, CDR1 is SGHTA and CDR2 is FQGTGA. CDR3 residues: CASSLRRTRNTGELFF. The CDR3 nucleotides are TGTGCCAGCAGCTTACGCCGGACTAGGAACACCGGGGAGCTGTTTTTT.

The chain employs TRBV10-3 and TRBJ1-5; no definite D call. V lost 8 bases, J lost 5 bases, and 19 bases lay in between. This CDR3 region has 15 residues. Germline lookup yields CDR1 ENHRY and CDR2 SYGVKD. Here the CDR3 DNA reads TGTGCCATCCGCGAGGAGGGAAGGGCCGATCAGCCCCAGCATTTT. This translates into CAIREEGRADQPQHF.

The rearrangement joins TRBV7-3 to TRBJ2-5; the D gene is possibly TRBD1 (6 bases). From germline, CDR1 is SGHTA and CDR2 FQGTGA. Trimming took 5 bases from V and 2 from J, leaving 9 bases between them. This CDR3 is built from 13 residues. CDR3 sequence: CASSLGQQETQYF. The CDR3 nucleotides are TGTGCCAGCAGCCTAGGACAGCAAGAGACCCAGTACTTC.